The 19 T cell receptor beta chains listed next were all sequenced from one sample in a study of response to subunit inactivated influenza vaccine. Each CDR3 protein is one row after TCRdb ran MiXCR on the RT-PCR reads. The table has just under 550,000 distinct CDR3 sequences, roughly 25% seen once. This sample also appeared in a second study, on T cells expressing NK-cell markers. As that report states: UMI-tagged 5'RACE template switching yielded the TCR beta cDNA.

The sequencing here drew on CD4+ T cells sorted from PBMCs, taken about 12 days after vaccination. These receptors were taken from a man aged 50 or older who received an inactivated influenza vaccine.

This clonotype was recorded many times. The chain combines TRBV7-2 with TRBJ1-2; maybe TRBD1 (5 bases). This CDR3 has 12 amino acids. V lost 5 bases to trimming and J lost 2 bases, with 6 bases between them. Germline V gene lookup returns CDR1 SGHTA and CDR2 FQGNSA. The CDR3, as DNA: TGTGCCAGCAGCCGGGACAACTATGGCTACACCTTC. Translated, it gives CASSRDNYGYTF.

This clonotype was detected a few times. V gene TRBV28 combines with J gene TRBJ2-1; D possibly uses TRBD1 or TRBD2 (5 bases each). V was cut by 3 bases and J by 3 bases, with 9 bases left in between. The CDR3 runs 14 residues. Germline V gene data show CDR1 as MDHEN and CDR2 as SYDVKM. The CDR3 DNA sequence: TGTGCCAGCAGTTTGGGGGAGAACTACAATGAGCAGTTCTTC. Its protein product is CASSLGENYNEQFF.

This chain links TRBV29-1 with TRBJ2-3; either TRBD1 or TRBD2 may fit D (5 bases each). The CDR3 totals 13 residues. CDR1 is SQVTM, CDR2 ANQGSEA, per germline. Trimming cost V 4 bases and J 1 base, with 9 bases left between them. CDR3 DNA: TGCAGCGTTGTAAGGGACGGCACAGATACGCAGTATTTT. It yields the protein CSVVRDGTDTQYF.

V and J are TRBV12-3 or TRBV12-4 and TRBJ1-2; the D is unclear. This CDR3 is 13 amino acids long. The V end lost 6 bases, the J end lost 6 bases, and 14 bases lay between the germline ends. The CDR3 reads CASSRASGHGYTF. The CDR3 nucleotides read TGTGCCAGCAGCCGTGCTTCGGGCCATGGCTACACCTTC.

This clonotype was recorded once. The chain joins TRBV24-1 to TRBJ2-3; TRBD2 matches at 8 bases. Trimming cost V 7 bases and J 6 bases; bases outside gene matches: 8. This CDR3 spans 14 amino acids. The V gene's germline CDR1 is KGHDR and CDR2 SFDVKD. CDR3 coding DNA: TGTGCCACCAGGCCGGGACTAGGGATGGATACGCAGTATTTT. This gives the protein CATRPGLGMDTQYF.

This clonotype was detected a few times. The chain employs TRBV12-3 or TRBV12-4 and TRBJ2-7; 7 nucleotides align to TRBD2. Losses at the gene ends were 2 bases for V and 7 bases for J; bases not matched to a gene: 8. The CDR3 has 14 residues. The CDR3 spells CASSLLEKAGEQYF. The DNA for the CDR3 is TGTGCCAGCAGTTTACTGGAAAAAGCGGGAGAGCAGTACTTC.

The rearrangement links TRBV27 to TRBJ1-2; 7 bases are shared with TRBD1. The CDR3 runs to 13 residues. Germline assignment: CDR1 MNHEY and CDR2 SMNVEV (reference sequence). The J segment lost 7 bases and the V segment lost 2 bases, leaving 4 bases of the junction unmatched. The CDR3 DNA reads TGTGCCAGCAGTTTAGAGGGGGCTGGTGGCTACACCTTC. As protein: CASSLEGAGGYTF.

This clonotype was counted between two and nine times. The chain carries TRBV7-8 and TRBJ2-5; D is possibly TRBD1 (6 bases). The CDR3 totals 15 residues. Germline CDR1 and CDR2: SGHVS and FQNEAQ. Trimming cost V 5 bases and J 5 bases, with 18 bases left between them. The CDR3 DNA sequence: TGTGCCAGCAGCCCAGAAGCAGGGGCGAGGGAGACCCAGTACTTC. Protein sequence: CASSPEAGARETQYF.

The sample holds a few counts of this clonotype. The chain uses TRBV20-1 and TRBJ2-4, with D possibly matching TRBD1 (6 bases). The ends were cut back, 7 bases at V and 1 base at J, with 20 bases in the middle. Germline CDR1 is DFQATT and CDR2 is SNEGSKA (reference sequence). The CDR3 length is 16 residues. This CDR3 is CSVAKPGAVAKNIQYF. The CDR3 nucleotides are TGCAGTGTCGCGAAACCAGGGGCGGTGGCCAAAAACATTCAGTACTTC.

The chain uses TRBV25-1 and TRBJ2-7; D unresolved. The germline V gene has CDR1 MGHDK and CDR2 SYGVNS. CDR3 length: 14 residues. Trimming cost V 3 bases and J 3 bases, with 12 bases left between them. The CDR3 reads CASSDPRGDYEQYF. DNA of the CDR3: TGTGCCAGCAGTGATCCCAGAGGAGACTACGAGCAGTACTTC.

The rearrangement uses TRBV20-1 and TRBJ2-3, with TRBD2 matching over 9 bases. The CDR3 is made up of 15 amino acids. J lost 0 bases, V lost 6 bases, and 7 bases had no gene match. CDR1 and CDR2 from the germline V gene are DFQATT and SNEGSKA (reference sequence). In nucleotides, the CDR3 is TGCAGTGCCACCCTAGCGGGGCCAAGCACAGATACGCAGTATTTT. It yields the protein CSATLAGPSTDTQYF.

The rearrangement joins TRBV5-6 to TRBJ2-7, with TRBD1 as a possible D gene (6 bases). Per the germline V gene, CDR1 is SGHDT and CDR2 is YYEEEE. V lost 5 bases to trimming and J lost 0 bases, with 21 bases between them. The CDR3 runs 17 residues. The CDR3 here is CASRRLDSLPSSYEQYF. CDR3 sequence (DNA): TGTGCCAGCAGGCGCTTGGACAGCCTACCCTCCTCCTACGAGCAGTACTTC.

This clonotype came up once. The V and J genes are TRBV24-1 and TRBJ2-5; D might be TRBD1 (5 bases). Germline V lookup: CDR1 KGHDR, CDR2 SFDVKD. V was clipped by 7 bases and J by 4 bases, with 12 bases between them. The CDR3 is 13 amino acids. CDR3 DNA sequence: TGTGCCACCAGCGAGCAGGGTTCAGAGACCCAGTACTTC. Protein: CATSEQGSETQYF.

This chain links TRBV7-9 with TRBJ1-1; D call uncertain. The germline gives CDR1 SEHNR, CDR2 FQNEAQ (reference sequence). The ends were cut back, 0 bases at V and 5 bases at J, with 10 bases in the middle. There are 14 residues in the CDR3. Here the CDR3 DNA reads TGTGCCAGCAGCTTAGCTAATTTTGGGACTGAAGCTTTCTTT. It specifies CASSLANFGTEAFF.

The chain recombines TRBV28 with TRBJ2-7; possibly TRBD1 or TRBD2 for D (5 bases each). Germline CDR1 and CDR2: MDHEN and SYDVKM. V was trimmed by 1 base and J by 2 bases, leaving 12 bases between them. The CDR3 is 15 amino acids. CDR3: CASSLSGTITYEQYF. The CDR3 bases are TGTGCCAGCAGTTTATCCGGGACCATTACCTACGAGCAGTACTTC.

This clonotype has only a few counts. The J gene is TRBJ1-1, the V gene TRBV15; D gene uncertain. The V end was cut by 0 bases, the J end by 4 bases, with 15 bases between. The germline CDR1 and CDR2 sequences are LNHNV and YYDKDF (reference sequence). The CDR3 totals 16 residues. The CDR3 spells CATSREQGRLGTEAFF. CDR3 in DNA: TGTGCCACCAGCAGAGAACAAGGGCGGTTGGGCACTGAAGCTTTCTTT.

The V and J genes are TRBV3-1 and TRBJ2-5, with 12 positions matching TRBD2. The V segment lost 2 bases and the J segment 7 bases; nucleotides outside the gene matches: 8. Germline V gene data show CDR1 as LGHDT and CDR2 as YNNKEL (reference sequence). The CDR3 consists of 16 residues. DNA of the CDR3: TGTGCCAGCAGCCAATCTAGCGGGGGGGCCTTCGGGACCCAGTACTTC. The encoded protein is CASSQSSGGAFGTQYF.

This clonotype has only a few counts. CDR3 DNA sequence: TGTGCCAGCAGCCTCCGACAGCTTAGGACAGATACGCAGTATTTT. It encodes CASSLRQLRTDTQYF. V and J are TRBV5-6 and TRBJ2-3, with D possibly matching TRBD1 (5 bases). The CDR3 is 15 residues long. The germline gives CDR1 SGHDT, CDR2 YYEEEE. V was trimmed by 4 bases and J by 3 bases, leaving 15 bases between them.

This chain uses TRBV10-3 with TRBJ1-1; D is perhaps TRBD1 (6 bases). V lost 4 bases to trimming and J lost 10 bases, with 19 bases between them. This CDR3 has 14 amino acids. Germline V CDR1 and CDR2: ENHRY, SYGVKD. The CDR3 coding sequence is TGTGCCATCAGTGTCTCGAGGGGGGCTCGGGGAGCTTTCTTT. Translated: CAISVSRGARGAFF.